This T cell receptor beta chain originates from a study of T cell changes during pregnancy in multiple sclerosis. The repertoire was sequenced with immunoSEQ multiplex PCR; TCRdb's copy has only in-frame clones and lacks some. Here the sample spans some 100,000 clones, around 93% being singletons. From germline, CDR1 is SGHTA and CDR2 FQGNSA. This CDR3 is built from 19 residues. V gave up 5 bases and J gave up 4 bases; unmatched junction bases: 14. This clonotype was sampled from a female donor with multiple sclerosis, enrolled in a pregnancy study. Sequencing was performed on peripheral blood, taken before pregnancy. This chain connects TRBV7-2 to TRBJ2-1, with TRBD2 matching 13 bases. CDR3 DNA sequence: TGTGCCAGCAGCACCCTTCCCGGGACTAGCGGGACGGTATACAATGAGCAGTTCTTC. This translates into CASSTLPGTSGTVYNEQFF.